Listed below are T cell receptor beta chains from one sample, sequenced in a study of blood T cells in healthy people across ages. TCRdb processed the 5' RACE reads anew with MiXCR; each CDR3 protein has one entry. The table records roughly 2 million distinct CDR3 sequences, approximately 50% of them present only once. Sequencing used blood. Source of these receptors: a woman in her 40s in good health. The CDR3 runs from the conserved cysteine through the conserved F or W. D genes are given only for firm matches. Clone size, where shown, is once, few, many, or a class for clones that have expanded.

J gene,D gene,V gene,clone size,CDR3 protein,CDR3 DNA
TRBJ2-2,.,TRBV6-2/TRBV6-3,few,CASSYSRENTGELFF,TGTGCCAGCAGTTACTCTAGAGAGAACACCGGGGAGCTGTTTTTT
TRBJ2-5,TRBD2,TRBV7-2,few,CASSFVASGARATQYF,TGTGCCAGCAGCTTCGTCGCTAGCGGGGCACGAGCGACCCAGTACTTC
TRBJ2-7,.,TRBV3-1,.,CASSQAVFYEQYF,TGTGCCAGCAGCCAAGCGGTTTTCTACGAGCAGTACTTC
TRBJ1-5,.,TRBV15,.,CATSRDKEVRQPQHF,TGTGCCACCAGCAGAGATAAGGAGGTGCGACAGCCCCAGCATTTT
TRBJ2-5,.,TRBV12-3/TRBV12-4,few,CASSSPPADQETQYF,TGTGCCAGCAGTTCCCCACCTGCGGACCAAGAGACCCAGTACTTC
TRBJ2-7,TRBD1,TRBV12-3/TRBV12-4,.,CASATTGADNEQYF,TGTGCCAGTGCTACCACAGGGGCGGACAATGAGCAGTACTTC
TRBJ2-4,TRBD1,TRBV12-3/TRBV12-4,many,CASSRGQPNIQYF,TGTGCCAGCAGTAGGGGACAGCCAAACATTCAGTACTTC
TRBJ2-7,.,TRBV27,.,CASSLTSHTSYEQYF,TGTGCCAGCAGTTTAACTAGCCATACGTCCTACGAGCAGTACTTC
TRBJ2-3,TRBD1,TRBV20-1,.,CSAYRGQTETQYF,TGCAGTGCTTACAGGGGGCAGACAGAGACGCAGTATTTT
TRBJ2-7,TRBD2,TRBV13,.,CASSLGSGGKISYEQYF,TGTGCCAGCAGCTTAGGTAGCGGGGGTAAAATCTCCTACGAGCAGTACTTC
TRBJ2-1,TRBD1,TRBV27,.,CASSLWGTGVLEETQFF,TGTGCCAGCAGCCTTTGGGGGACAGGTGTATTAGAAGAGACCCAGTTCTTC
TRBJ2-5,.,TRBV6-5,.,CASSYLGPQETQYF,TGTGCCAGCAGTTACCTGGGCCCCCAAGAGACCCAGTACTTC
TRBJ2-7,TRBD2,TRBV7-2,.,CASSLTYPIGTSGLEQYF,TGTGCCAGCAGCCTCACTTACCCTATCGGGACTAGCGGACTCGAGCAGTACTTC
TRBJ2-4,TRBD1,TRBV6-2/TRBV6-3,.,CASSYQGAKVVGNIQYF,TGTGCCAGCAGTTATCAGGGGGCGAAGGTCGTGGGAAACATTCAGTACTTC
TRBJ2-5,TRBD1,TRBV2,.,CASTRDRGLGETQYF,TGTGCCAGCACCCGTGACAGGGGCCTTGGAGAGACCCAGTACTTC
TRBJ2-7,.,TRBV18,.,CASSPDPLGSSYEQYF,TGTGCCAGCTCACCAGACCCACTCGGGAGCTCCTACGAGCAGTACTTC
TRBJ2-7,.,TRBV10-3,.,CAISEATGTYYEQYF,TGTGCCATCAGTGAGGCTACTGGGACTTACTACGAGCAGTACTTC
TRBJ2-1,.,TRBV20-1,.,CSASESKRAYNEQFF,TGCAGTGCCAGCGAGAGTAAGAGGGCCTACAATGAGCAGTTCTTC
TRBJ1-5,.,TRBV28,once,CASSHATVGSNQPQHF,TGTGCCAGCAGCCATGCCACCGTGGGTAGCAATCAGCCCCAGCATTTT
TRBJ2-7,TRBD2,TRBV6-1,.,CASSVAGGPGEQYF,TGTGCCAGCAGTGTAGCGGGGGGGCCCGGTGAGCAGTACTTC
TRBJ1-5,TRBD1,TRBV6-2/TRBV6-3,.,CASSYWTGGNQPQHF,TGTGCCAGCAGTTACTGGACAGGGGGCAATCAGCCCCAGCATTTT
TRBJ2-1,.,TRBV28,.,CASGLPSTDQGPSRSWDEQFF,TGTGCCAGCGGTTTACCCTCGACCGACCAGGGGCCCAGCCGGTCTTGGGATGAGCAGTTCTTC
TRBJ2-1,.,TRBV2,.,CATTPDLADSYNEQFF,TGTGCCACAACACCTGATTTAGCGGACTCCTACAATGAGCAGTTCTTC
TRBJ2-1,TRBD1,TRBV5-1,few,CASRRQGTSYNEQFF,TGCGCCAGCAGAAGACAGGGGACCTCCTACAATGAGCAGTTCTTC
TRBJ2-1,.,TRBV9,.,CASSTPKGDTFNEQFF,TGTGCCAGCAGCACTCCCAAAGGGGACACCTTCAATGAGCAGTTCTTC
TRBJ2-5,.,TRBV3-1,.,CASSRSGKLETQYF,TGTGCCAGCAGCCGTTCCGGGAAGCTAGAGACCCAGTACTTC
TRBJ2-1,.,TRBV15,.,CATSRVGVLGSYNEQFF,TGTGCCACCAGCAGAGTTGGAGTCCTAGGGTCCTACAATGAGCAGTTCTTC
TRBJ1-1,TRBD1,TRBV6-5,.,CASRLPQGTGYTEAFF,TGTGCCAGCAGACTACCGCAGGGGACAGGGTACACTGAAGCTTTCTTT
TRBJ2-4,.,TRBV29-1,few,CSVRVLAGQLGHIQYF,TGCAGCGTTCGAGTCTTGGCGGGTCAGCTCGGTCACATTCAGTACTTC
TRBJ2-7,TRBD1,TRBV2,few,CASSEVRGRIEQYF,TGTGCCAGCAGTGAAGTCAGGGGGCGCATCGAGCAGTACTTC
TRBJ1-4,TRBD1,TRBV4-2,.,CASSRGTGQGDEKLFF,TGTGCCAGCAGCCGCGGGACGGGACAGGGCGATGAAAAACTGTTTTTT